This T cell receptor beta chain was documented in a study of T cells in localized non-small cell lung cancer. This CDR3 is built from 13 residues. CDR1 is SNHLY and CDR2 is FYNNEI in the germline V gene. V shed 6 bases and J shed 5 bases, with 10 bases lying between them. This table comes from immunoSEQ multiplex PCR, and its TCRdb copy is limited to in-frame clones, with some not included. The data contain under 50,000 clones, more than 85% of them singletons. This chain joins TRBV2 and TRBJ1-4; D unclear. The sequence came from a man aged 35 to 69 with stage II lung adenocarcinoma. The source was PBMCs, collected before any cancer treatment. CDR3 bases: TGTGCCAGCAGCCCCGGCGTCAATGAAAAACTGTTTTTT. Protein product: CASSPGVNEKLFF.